The 19 T cell receptor beta chains given below trace back to one sample, sequenced in a study of T-cell memory formation after mild COVID-19 (dated by TCRdb to 2020 to 2023). The library was generated by 5' RACE. Instrument on record: Illumina NovaSeq 6000. The public reads were run again by TCRdb, first through fastp at Q25 and then through MiXCR, and only productive beta chains were kept. Identical CDR3 proteins give one entry, which carries the most common genes and DNA. The sample table contains some 120,000 distinct CDR3 sequences; only one count was recorded for less than 6.5% of them. The top ten hold roughly 2% of the sample. Sequences were obtained from PBMCs or a T cell subset sorted from them (not recorded which). These receptors all stem from an adult woman who had mild COVID-19 (a few samples of this study predate the infection). The sample titles of this study are shuffled in the database, so cell type and time point are left out; the donor was told from shared clones.

Ten or more counts support this clonotype. This chain links TRBV7-2 with TRBJ2-1, with 7 bases matching TRBD2. The CDR3 covers 15 residues. V gave up 1 base and J gave up 2 bases; unmatched junction bases: 2. From germline, CDR1 is SGHTA and CDR2 FQGNSA. CDR3 in amino acids: CASSLDGLAYNEQFF. The CDR3 DNA follows: TGTGCCAGCAGCTTAGATGGACTAGCCTACAATGAGCAGTTCTTC.

This clonotype was detected ten times or more. V and J are TRBV7-8 and TRBJ2-3; a possible D gene is TRBD2 (5 bases). Germline lookup yields CDR1 SGHVS and CDR2 FQNEAQ. The ends were cut back, 8 bases at V and 0 bases at J, with 21 bases in the middle. The CDR3 totals 17 residues. DNA of the CDR3: TGTGCCAGCCGCAAGACCCTCGTGCGGGTTAGCACAGATACGCAGTATTTT. This translates into CASRKTLVRVSTDTQYF.

V gene TRBV27 combines with J gene TRBJ1-6, with D unclear. V was pared by 5 bases and J by 2 bases, with 10 bases between. CDR3 length: 15 residues. CDR1 and CDR2 from the germline V gene are MNHEY and SMNVEV (reference sequence). CDR3 DNA: TGTGCCAGCAGTCCCACTGGAGCCTATAATTCACCCCTCCACTTT. It codes for CASSPTGAYNSPLHF.

This rearrangement joins TRBV5-1 to TRBJ2-7; D remains ambiguous. Germline lookup yields CDR1 SGHRS and CDR2 YFSETQ. Trimming stripped 7 bases from V and 3 bases from J, with 17 bases between. The CDR3 covers 14 residues. The CDR3 DNA is TGCGCCAGCTGCTCCGGTAACGGAATCTACGAGCAGTACTTC. Its protein product is CASCSGNGIYEQYF. Full variable domain (remainder filled in from reference TRBV5-1 and TRBJ2-7): KAGVTQTPRYLIKTRGQQVTLSCSPISGHRSVSWYQQTPGQGLQFLFEYFSETQRNKGNFPGRFSGRQFSNSRSEMNVSTLELGDSALYLCASCSGNGIYEQYFGPGTRLTVT.

There are a few counts of this clonotype. The chain employs TRBV7-9 and TRBJ2-5, with 9 positions matching TRBD1. J gave up 4 bases and V 3 bases, and 6 bases lay outside the gene matches. The CDR3 runs 15 residues. Germline-derived CDR1 and CDR2 are SEHNR and FQNEAQ (reference sequence). The CDR3 sequence: CASSFQQGAGETQYF. The CDR3 DNA is TGTGCCAGCAGCTTTCAACAGGGGGCTGGAGAGACCCAGTACTTC.

The chain recombines TRBV23-1 with TRBJ2-7; no definite D call. TRBV23-1 is an open reading frame whose function is uncertain. The V end was cut by 4 bases, the J end by 2 bases, with 18 bases between. This CDR3 has 16 residues. The CDR3 DNA follows: TGCGCCAGCAGTCCGCCTTCTGGATGGGCGGCCTACGAGCAGTACTTC. The encoded protein is CASSPPSGWAAYEQYF.

This chain uses TRBV27 with TRBJ2-7; the match to TRBD1 covers 7 bases. The germline CDR1 and CDR2 sequences are MNHEY and SMNVEV (reference sequence). V shed 9 bases and J 0 bases; nucleotides not matched to a gene: 8. This CDR3 has 14 residues. The CDR3 DNA reads TGTGCCAGTCGACGGGACAGAGCCTCCTACGAGCAGTACTTC. Translating it yields CASRRDRASYEQYF.

J is TRBJ1-6 and V is TRBV5-5, with D possibly TRBD1 on 5 matching bases. Germline CDR1 SGHKS, CDR2 YYEKEE (reference sequence). Trimming removed 8 bases from V and 0 bases from J, with 15 bases in between. This CDR3 contains 16 residues. The CDR3 here is CASKPPGTSYNSPLHF. As DNA, the CDR3 is TGTGCCAGTAAACCCCCAGGGACCTCCTATAATTCACCCCTCCACTTT.

The gene calls are TRBV24-1 and TRBJ2-1, with 8 nucleotides matching TRBD2. Germline lookup yields CDR1 KGHDR and CDR2 SFDVKD. The CDR3 extends over 13 amino acids. Unmatched junction bases numbered 9, after V lost 10 bases and J lost 8 bases. DNA for the CDR3: TGTGCCACTTATGGAGCGGGAGACCATGAGCAGTTCTTC. This sequence encodes CATYGAGDHEQFF.

This chain uses TRBV7-3 with TRBJ1-1; D ambiguous. V lost 1 base and J 8 bases, leaving 11 bases between the germline ends. CDR3 length: 13 residues. From germline, CDR1 is SGHTA and CDR2 FQGTGA. CDR3 loop: CASSLNVVTEAFF. The CDR3 DNA follows: TGTGCCAGCAGCTTAAATGTAGTCACAGAAGCTTTCTTT.

The table lists this clonotype with a few counts. The rearrangement joins TRBV3-1 to TRBJ1-1; D gene unclear. The germline gives CDR1 LGHDT, CDR2 YNNKEL (reference sequence). V was pared by 1 base and J by 0 bases, with 12 bases between. The CDR3 spans 16 residues. The CDR3 DNA reads TGTGCCAGCAGCCAAGGCCCGAGGAGGCTGAACACTGAAGCTTTCTTT. Translated: CASSQGPRRLNTEAFF. Combining the CDR3 with reference TRBV3-1 and TRBJ1-1 gives the whole variable domain DTAVSQTPKYLVTQMGNDKSIKCEQNLGHDTMYWYKQDSKKFLKIMFSYNNKELIINETVPNRFSPKSPDKAHLNLHINSLELGDSAVYFCASSQGPRRLNTEAFFGQGTRLTVV.

The V call is TRBV20-1, the J call TRBJ2-3, with TRBD1 identical over 8 bases. Germline values: CDR1 DFQATT, CDR2 SNEGSKA (reference sequence). CDR3 length equals 19 residues. V shed 3 bases, J shed 0 bases, and the junction held 17 bases outside the gene matches. CDR3 in DNA: TGCAGTGCTAGGGCCCCGGGCAGGGGGCATCATCTTAGCACAGATACGCAGTATTTT. Translation: CSARAPGRGHHLSTDTQYF.

This clonotype has a handful of counts. The gene calls are TRBV9 and TRBJ2-1; either TRBD1 or TRBD2 may supply D (5 bases each). The germline V gene has CDR1 SGDLS and CDR2 YYNGEE. The V gene lost 0 bases and the J gene lost 3 bases, with 13 bases spanning the gap. The CDR3 is made up of 16 amino acids. The CDR3 region has the DNA TGTGCCAGCAGCGTAGAGGGACCAAACCGCTACAATGAGCAGTTCTTC. This codes for CASSVEGPNRYNEQFF.

This clonotype was seen only a few times. This chain joins TRBV7-9 and TRBJ1-1; 10 positions match TRBD1. Germline CDR1 and CDR2: SEHNR and FQNEAQ (reference sequence). The trim removed 3 bases at V and 8 bases at J, leaving 3 bases unmatched. CDR3 length equals 13 residues. The CDR3 DNA is TGTGCCAGCAGCTTTGACAGGGGGCTGGAAGCTTTCTTT. Its translation: CASSFDRGLEAFF.

The CDR3 DNA reads TGTGCCACCAGTGAAGGGGTTAGCAATCAGCCCCAGCATTTT. Encoded protein: CATSEGVSNQPQHF. The J gene is TRBJ1-5, the V gene TRBV24-1; D might be TRBD1 (5 bases). The V end lost 4 bases, the J end lost 0 bases, and 6 bases lay between the germline ends. The germline V gene encodes CDR1 KGHDR and CDR2 SFDVKD. The length of the CDR3 is 14 residues.

This clonotype was counted a few times. The gene calls are TRBV18 and TRBJ2-3, with D unclear. The CDR3 covers 13 residues. The V end was cut by 5 bases, the J end by 4 bases, with 10 bases between. From germline, CDR1 is KGHSH and CDR2 LQKENI. CDR3 region: CASSSDIPDTQYF. The CDR3 nucleotides read TGTGCCAGCTCATCTGACATTCCAGATACGCAGTATTTT.

This clonotype was observed a handful of times. The J gene is TRBJ2-5, the V gene TRBV11-1; D unresolved. Germline-derived CDR1 and CDR2 are SGHAT and FQDESV (reference sequence). Trimming pared 2 bases from V and 1 base from J, leaving 11 bases between. The CDR3 sequence is 15 residues long. CDR3 sequence reads: CASSLFSALQETQYF. CDR3 in DNA: TGTGCCAGCAGCTTATTCTCTGCACTCCAAGAGACCCAGTACTTC.

The gene calls are TRBV7-9 and TRBJ1-1; D remains ambiguous. The CDR3 runs to 13 residues. Germline CDR1 and CDR2: SEHNR and FQNEAQ (reference sequence). Trimming removed 1 base from V and 11 bases from J, with 14 bases in between. The CDR3: CASSLDPPSEAFF. The CDR3 nucleotides are TGTGCCAGCAGCTTAGACCCCCCATCCGAGGCTTTCTTT.

The chain recombines TRBV19 with TRBJ2-5; possible D gene TRBD2, 6 bases. The CDR3 is 15 amino acids. Germline loops: CDR1 LNHDA, CDR2 SQIVND (reference sequence). Deletions cut 1 base from V and 1 base from J, with 10 bases between. The CDR3 here is CASSIGSSAQETQYF. The CDR3 coding sequence is TGTGCCAGTAGTATAGGGTCTAGCGCCCAAGAGACCCAGTACTTC.